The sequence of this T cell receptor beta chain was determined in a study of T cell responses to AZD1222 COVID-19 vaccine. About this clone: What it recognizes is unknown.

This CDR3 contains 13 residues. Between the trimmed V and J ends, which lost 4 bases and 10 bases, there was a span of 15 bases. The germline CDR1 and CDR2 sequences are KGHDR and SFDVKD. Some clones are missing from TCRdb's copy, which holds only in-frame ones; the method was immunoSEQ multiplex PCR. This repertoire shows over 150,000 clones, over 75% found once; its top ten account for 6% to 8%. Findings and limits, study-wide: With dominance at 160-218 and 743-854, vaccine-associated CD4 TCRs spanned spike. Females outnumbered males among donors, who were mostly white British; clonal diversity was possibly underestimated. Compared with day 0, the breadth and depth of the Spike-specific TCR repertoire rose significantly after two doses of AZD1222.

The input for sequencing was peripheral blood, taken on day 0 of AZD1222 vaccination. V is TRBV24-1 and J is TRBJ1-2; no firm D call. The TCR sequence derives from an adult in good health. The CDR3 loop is CATSDPGTKTYTF. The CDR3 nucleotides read TGTGCCACCAGTGACCCGGGAACAAAGACCTACACCTTC.